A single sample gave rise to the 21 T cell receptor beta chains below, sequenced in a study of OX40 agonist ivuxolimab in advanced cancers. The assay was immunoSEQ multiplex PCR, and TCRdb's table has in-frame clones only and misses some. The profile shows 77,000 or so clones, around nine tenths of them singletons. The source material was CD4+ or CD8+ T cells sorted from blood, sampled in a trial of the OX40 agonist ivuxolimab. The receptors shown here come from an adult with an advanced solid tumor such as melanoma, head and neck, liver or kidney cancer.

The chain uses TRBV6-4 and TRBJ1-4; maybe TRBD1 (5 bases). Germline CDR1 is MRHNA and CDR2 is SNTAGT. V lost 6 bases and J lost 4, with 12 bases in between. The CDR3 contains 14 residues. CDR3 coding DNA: TGTGCCAGCAGATCGACAGAAAATAATGAAAAACTGTTTTTT. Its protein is CASRSTENNEKLFF.

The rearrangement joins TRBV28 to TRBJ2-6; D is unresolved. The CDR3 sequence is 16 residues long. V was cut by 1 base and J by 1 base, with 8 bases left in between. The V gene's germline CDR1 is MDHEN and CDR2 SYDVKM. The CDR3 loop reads CASSLFWGSGANVLTF. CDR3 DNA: TGTGCCAGCAGTTTATTTTGGGGTTCTGGGGCCAACGTCCTGACTTTC.

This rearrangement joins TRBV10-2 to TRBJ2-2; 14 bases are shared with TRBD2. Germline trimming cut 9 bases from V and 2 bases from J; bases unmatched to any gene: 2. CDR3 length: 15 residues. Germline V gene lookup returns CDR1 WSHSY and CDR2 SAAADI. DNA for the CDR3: TGCGCCAGTGGACTAGCGGGGGGCAACACCGGGGAGCTGTTTTTT. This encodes CASGLAGGNTGELFF.

CDR3 in DNA: TGTGCCAGCAGAGGGGCAGGGGAATCCCTCAATGAGCAGTTCTTC. Its protein product is CASRGAGESLNEQFF. The V gene is TRBV28, the J gene TRBJ2-1, with a possible D match to TRBD1 (6 bases). Germline-derived CDR1 and CDR2 are MDHEN and SYDVKM. The CDR3 is 15 amino acids. Trimming left V 6 bases short and J 6 bases short, with 18 bases between.

The CDR3 spells CASKKTLATYQPQHF. The CDR3 DNA sequence: TGTGCCAGTAAAAAAACCCTAGCCACCTATCAGCCCCAGCATTTT. This chain links TRBV19 with TRBJ1-5; D gene uncertain. V dropped 7 bases and J dropped 5 bases, with 18 bases sitting between them. This CDR3 region has 15 residues. The germline V gene has CDR1 LNHDA and CDR2 SQIVND (reference sequence). Variable domain in full (rest from reference TRBV19 and TRBJ1-5): DGGITQSPKYLFRKEGQNVTLSCEQNLNHDAMYWYRQDPGQGLRLIYYSQIVNDFQKGDIAEGYSVSREKKESFPLTVTSAQKNPTAFYLCASKKTLATYQPQHFGDGTRLSIL.

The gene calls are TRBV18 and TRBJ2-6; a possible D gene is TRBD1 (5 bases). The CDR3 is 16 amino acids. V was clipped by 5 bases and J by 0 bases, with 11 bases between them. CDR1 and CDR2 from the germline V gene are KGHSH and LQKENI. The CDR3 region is CASSSTDTSGANVLTF. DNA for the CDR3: TGTGCCAGCTCATCGACAGACACCTCTGGGGCCAACGTCCTGACTTTC.

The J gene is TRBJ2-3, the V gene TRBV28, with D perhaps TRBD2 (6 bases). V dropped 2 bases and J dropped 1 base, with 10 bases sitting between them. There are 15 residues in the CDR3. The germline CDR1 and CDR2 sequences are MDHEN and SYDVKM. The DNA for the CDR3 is TGTGCCAGCAGTTTAGCTAGCGCGGGCACAGATACGCAGTATTTT. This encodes CASSLASAGTDTQYF.

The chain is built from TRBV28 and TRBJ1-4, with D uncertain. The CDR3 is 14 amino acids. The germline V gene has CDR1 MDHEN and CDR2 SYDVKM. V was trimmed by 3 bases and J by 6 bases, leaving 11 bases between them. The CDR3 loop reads CASSLDERDEKLFF. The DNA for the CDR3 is TGTGCCAGCAGTTTGGACGAACGGGATGAAAAACTGTTTTTT.

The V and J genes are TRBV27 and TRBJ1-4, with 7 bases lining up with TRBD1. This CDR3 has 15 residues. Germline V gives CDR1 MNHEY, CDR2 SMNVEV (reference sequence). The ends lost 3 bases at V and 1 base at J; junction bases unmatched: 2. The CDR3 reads CASSLGDRTNEKLFF. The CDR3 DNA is TGTGCCAGCAGTTTGGGGGACAGAACTAATGAAAAACTGTTTTTT. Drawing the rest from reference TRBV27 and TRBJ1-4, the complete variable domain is EAQVTQNPRYLITVTGKKLTVTCSQNMNHEYMSWYRQDPGLGLRQIYYSMNVEVTDKGDVPEGYKVSRKEKRNFPLILESPSPNQTSLYFCASSLGDRTNEKLFFGSGTQLSVL.

CDR3 protein: CASTPGGTGHDEQFF. CDR3 bases: TGTGCCAGCACGCCCGGTGGAACAGGACACGATGAGCAGTTCTTC. V is TRBV6-1 and J is TRBJ2-1; the D gene is possibly TRBD1 (5 bases). The V gene lost 7 bases and the J gene lost 8 bases, with 21 bases spanning the gap. Germline CDR1 MNHNS, CDR2 SASEGT. This CDR3 is 15 amino acids long.

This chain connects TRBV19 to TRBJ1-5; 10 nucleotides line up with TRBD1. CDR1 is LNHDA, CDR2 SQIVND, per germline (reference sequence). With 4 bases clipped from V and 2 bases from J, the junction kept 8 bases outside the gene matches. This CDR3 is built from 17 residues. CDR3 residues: CASSTGGQGLRNQPQHF. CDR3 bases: TGTGCCAGTAGTACCGGGGGACAGGGGTTACGCAATCAGCCCCAGCATTTT.

Here the CDR3 reads CASGGQGRSGYTF. CDR3 DNA: TGTGCCAGTGGGGGACAGGGGCGCAGTGGCTACACCTTC. The chain carries TRBV19 and TRBJ1-2; TRBD1 matches at 10 bases. Germline V gene sequence: CDR1 LNHDA, CDR2 SQIVND (reference sequence). V lost 8 bases and J lost 7; bases outside the gene matches: 7. The CDR3 is made up of 13 amino acids.

The CDR3 region has the DNA TGCGCCAGCAGCTTCAGGGCGAGCTCCTACAATGAGCAGTTCTTC. Translating it yields CASSFRASSYNEQFF. V usage is TRBV5-1 and J usage is TRBJ2-1; the D gene is possibly TRBD1 (5 bases). The germline CDR1 and CDR2 sequences are SGHRS and YFSETQ. This CDR3 contains 15 residues. V lost 2 bases and J lost 0, with 9 bases in between.

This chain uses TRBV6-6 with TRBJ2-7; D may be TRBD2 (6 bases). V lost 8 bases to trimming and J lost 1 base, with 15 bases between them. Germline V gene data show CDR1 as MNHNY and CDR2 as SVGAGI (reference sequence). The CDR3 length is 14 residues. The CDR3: CASLPGLYSYEQYF. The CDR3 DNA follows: TGTGCCAGCCTACCGGGACTGTATTCCTACGAGCAGTACTTC.

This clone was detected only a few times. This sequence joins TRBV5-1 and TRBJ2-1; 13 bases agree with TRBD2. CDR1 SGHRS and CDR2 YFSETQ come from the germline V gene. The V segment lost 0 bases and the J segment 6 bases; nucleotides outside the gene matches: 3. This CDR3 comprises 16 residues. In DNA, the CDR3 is TGCGCCAGCAGCTTGGATACTAGCGGGAGGGGCAATGAGCAGTTCTTC. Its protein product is CASSLDTSGRGNEQFF.

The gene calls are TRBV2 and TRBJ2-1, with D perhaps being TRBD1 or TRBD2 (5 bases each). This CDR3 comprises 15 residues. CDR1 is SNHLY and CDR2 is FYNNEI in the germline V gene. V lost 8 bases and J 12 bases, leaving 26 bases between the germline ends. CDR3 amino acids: CASVDGAAKGSGQFF. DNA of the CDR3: TGTGCCAGCGTGGACGGAGCGGCCAAGGGGTCGGGGCAGTTCTTC.

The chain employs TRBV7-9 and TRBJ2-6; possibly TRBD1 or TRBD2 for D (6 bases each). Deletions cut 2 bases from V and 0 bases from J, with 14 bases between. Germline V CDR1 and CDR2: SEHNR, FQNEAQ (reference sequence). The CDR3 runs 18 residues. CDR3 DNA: TGTGCCAGCAGCTTAAAGGGGGACTGGTACTCTGGGGCCAACGTCCTGACTTTC. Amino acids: CASSLKGDWYSGANVLTF.

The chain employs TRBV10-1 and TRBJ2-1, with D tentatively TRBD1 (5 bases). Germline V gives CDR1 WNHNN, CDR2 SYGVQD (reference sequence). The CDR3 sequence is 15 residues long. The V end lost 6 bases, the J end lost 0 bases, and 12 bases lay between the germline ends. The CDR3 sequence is CASSPDRVSYNEQFF. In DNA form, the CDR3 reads TGCGCCAGCAGCCCCGACAGAGTCTCCTACAATGAGCAGTTCTTC.

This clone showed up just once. As DNA, the CDR3 is TGTGCCAGCAGCGTCCACGGGAATAGCTACGAGCAGTACTTC. It yields the protein CASSVHGNSYEQYF. This chain uses TRBV9 with TRBJ2-7, with D perhaps matching TRBD2 (5 bases). V was pared by 2 bases and J by 3 bases, with 12 bases between. The CDR3 totals 14 residues. Germline CDR1 reads SGDLS; CDR2 reads YYNGEE.

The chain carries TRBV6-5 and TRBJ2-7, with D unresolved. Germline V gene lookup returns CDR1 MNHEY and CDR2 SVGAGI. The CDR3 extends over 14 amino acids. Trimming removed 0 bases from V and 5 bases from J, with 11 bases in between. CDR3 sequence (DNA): TGTGCCAGCAGTTACTCGTACAGCGTTGACGAGCAGTACTTC. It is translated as CASSYSYSVDEQYF.

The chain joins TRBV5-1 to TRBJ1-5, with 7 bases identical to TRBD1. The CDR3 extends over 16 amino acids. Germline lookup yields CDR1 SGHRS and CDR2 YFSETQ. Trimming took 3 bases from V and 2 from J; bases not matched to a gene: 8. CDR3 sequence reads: CASSSSGGGGNQPQHF. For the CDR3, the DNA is TGCGCCAGCAGCTCCTCGGGAGGGGGCGGCAATCAGCCCCAGCATTTT.